This T cell receptor (beta chain) was identified during a study of blood T cell repertoires in COVID-19. Looking at the study overall: PBMCs, B-cell-depleted T cells, or T cells were the source of the cDNA or gDNA that made up the material.

This table comes from immunoSEQ multiplex PCR, and its TCRdb copy is limited to in-frame clones, with some not included. The data show roughly 68,000 clones, nearly 90% seen once. V shed 3 bases and J shed 6 bases, with 15 bases lying between them. CDR3 length: 15 residues. Germline values: CDR1 ENHRY, CDR2 SYGVKD. The source of this sequence is a woman aged 45-65 years with COVID-19, enrolled during active disease. The chain employs TRBV10-3 and TRBJ1-5; no reliable D call. The sequenced material came from peripheral blood. The chain's CDR3 is CAISDGSGRGQPQHF. CDR3 in DNA: TGTGCCATCAGTGACGGGTCGGGTCGGGGTCAGCCCCAGCATTTT.